This T cell receptor beta chain was sequenced during a study of T cell clonotyping in hematopoietic cell transplantation. The CDR3 runs to 15 residues. Germline V gene sequence: CDR1 MGHRA, CDR2 YSYEKL. V was pared by 0 bases and J by 9 bases, with 12 bases between. As to time point: recipient sample about 28 days before transplant, after cytoreduction. Recipients were bled about 28 days pretransplant and at posttransplant days 30, 100, 180. Here immunoSEQ multiplex PCR was the method, and the copy in TCRdb shows in-frame clones only, minus some. The table records roughly 29,000 clones, 60% to 85% of them present only once. Findings of the study overall: After transplant, recipient diversity fell while pathologically expanded clonotypes grew through day 180. Graft donor and pretransplant recipient Inverse Simpson Index values predicted broader posttransplant TCR diversity.

Concerning this clone: What it binds is not known.

The chain combines TRBV4-1 with TRBJ1-6; D gene unclear. Here the sequenced sample was peripheral blood mononuclear cells, taken before stem cell transplant. This sequence originates from a woman in her 30s with chronic myeloid leukemia. Some clones in this sample may be carry-over from other donors' samples. The CDR3: CASSQEDLGSSPLHF. The CDR3 coding sequence is TGCGCCAGCAGCCAAGAGGACCTAGGGAGTTCACCCCTCCACTTT.